This record looks at one TCR beta chain sequence and its context. Clones were sequenced by immunoSEQ multiplex PCR, and TCRdb holds only the in-frame ones, with some missing. The data show about 140,000 clones, over 75% seen once. This sample was taken from a study of T cell responses to AZD1222 COVID-19 vaccine. The V gene lost 4 bases and the J gene lost 4 bases, with 14 bases spanning the gap. This CDR3 comprises 15 residues. Per the germline V gene, CDR1 is LNHDA and CDR2 is SQIVND (reference sequence). The clonotype comes from an adult in good health. This specimen was peripheral blood, taken on day 0 of AZD1222 vaccination. The rearrangement links TRBV19 to TRBJ1-5; a weak D match, TRBD1 (5 bases). The CDR3 here is CASSTLEAGNQPQHF. The CDR3 bases are TGTGCCAGTAGTACCCTCGAGGCAGGGAATCAGCCCCAGCATTTT.